These 8 T cell receptor beta chains were sequenced from one sample in a study of T cell changes during pregnancy in multiple sclerosis. The method was immunoSEQ multiplex PCR; TCRdb's version includes in-frame clones alone and lacks a portion of them. Of about 18,000 clones listed, about nine tenths are singletons. Sequencing was performed on CD8+ T cells from peripheral blood mononuclear cells, taken in the third trimester of pregnancy. These receptor sequences come from a female donor in good health, enrolled as a control in a pregnancy study.

This chain uses TRBV6-6 with TRBJ2-2, with 7 bases matching TRBD2. CDR3 size: 16 residues. J was trimmed by 2 bases and V by 5 bases; bases with no gene match: 8. CDR1 is MNHNY, CDR2 SVGAGI, per germline (reference sequence). The CDR3: CASSPRGGFNTGELFF. The DNA of the CDR3 is TGTGCCAGCAGTCCTCGCGGGGGTTTCAACACCGGGGAGCTGTTTTTT.

The V gene is TRBV6-5, the J gene TRBJ1-1, with D unresolved. Germline V gene sequence: CDR1 MNHEY, CDR2 SVGAGI. CDR3 length: 14 amino acids. The ends were cut back, 2 bases at V and 1 base at J, with 8 bases in the middle. The DNA of the CDR3 is TGTGCCAGCAGTTACACGAGGTGGAACACTGAAGCTTTCTTT. Translation: CASSYTRWNTEAFF.

V gene TRBV4-1 combines with J gene TRBJ2-5; tentatively, D is TRBD2 (7 bases). Germline lookup yields CDR1 MGHRA and CDR2 YSYEKL. The germline V and J ends were trimmed by 2 bases and 2 bases, with 12 bases remaining between them. CDR3 length equals 15 residues. The CDR3 sequence: CASSQRGGVQETQYF. The CDR3 DNA is TGCGCCAGCAGCCAAAGGGGGGGGGTTCAAGAGACCCAGTACTTC.

The genes are TRBV27 and TRBJ1-2, with D possibly matching TRBD1 (5 bases). The CDR3 loop spans 14 amino acids. Germline assignment: CDR1 MNHEY and CDR2 SMNVEV (reference sequence). V lost 8 bases, J lost 6 bases, and 19 bases lay in between. CDR3 nucleotide sequence: TGTGCCAGCTGTCGACTTGTGGAAGGGGATGGCTACACCTTC. Residues: CASCRLVEGDGYTF.

The chain couples TRBV6-5 to TRBJ2-7; tentative D call: TRBD2 (6 bases). Trimming pared 5 bases from V and 1 base from J, leaving 12 bases between. The V gene's germline CDR1 is MNHEY and CDR2 SVGAGI. This CDR3 has 14 residues. This CDR3 is CASSLTGVSYEQYF. CDR3 in DNA: TGTGCCAGCAGTCTTACGGGGGTTTCCTACGAGCAGTACTTC.

The rearrangement links TRBV6-1 to TRBJ1-1; D remains unclear. The ends were cut back, 6 bases at V and 1 base at J, with 12 bases in the middle. This CDR3 spans 14 amino acids. Germline CDR1 and CDR2: MNHNS and SASEGT. The CDR3 bases are TGTGCCAGCAGGGGGAGCATCGGGAACACTGAAGCTTTCTTT. It specifies CASRGSIGNTEAFF.

The CDR3 nucleotides read TGTGCCAGCAGTTCGACGGAGATATATGGCTACACCTTC. Its protein product is CASSSTEIYGYTF. The chain combines TRBV7-2 with TRBJ1-2, with D unresolved. Trimming shortened V by 6 bases and J by 5 bases, and 13 bases separated the two germline ends. This CDR3 is 13 amino acids long. CDR1 is SGHTA and CDR2 is FQGNSA in the germline V gene.

The chain is built from TRBV19 and TRBJ1-5, with D uncertain. Looked up from germline, CDR1 is LNHDA and CDR2 is SQIVND (reference sequence). This CDR3 is 14 amino acids long. The V gene lost 6 bases and the J gene lost 0 bases, with 9 bases spanning the gap. This CDR3 reads CASSISYSNQPQHF. The CDR3 DNA reads TGTGCCAGTAGCATTAGTTATAGCAATCAGCCCCAGCATTTT.